The 8 T cell receptor beta chains in this list originate from one sample, sequenced in a study of high-grade serous ovarian cancer treatment subgroups. Repertoires were generated with immunoSEQ multiplex PCR, while TCRdb's copy carries only in-frame clones and drops some. This table has roughly 5,300 clones, more than 60% appearing once. Tumor samples were taken before definitive surgery or chemotherapy. The source material was tumor tissue. The receptors here all came from a human patient with high-grade serous ovarian cancer.

The J gene is TRBJ2-5, the V gene TRBV2, with 7 bases fitting TRBD1. The DNA end lines up better with TRBJ2-7; the J call may be wrong. The CDR3 contains 13 residues. The germline gives CDR1 SNHLY, CDR2 FYNNEI. The CDR3 region is CASTDRDSYEQYF. The CDR3 bases are TGTGCCAGCACCGACAGGGACTCCTACGAGCAGTACTTC.

In nucleotides, the CDR3 is TGCGCCAGCAGCTTGGTGGGGACAGGGGGCTTTAATTCACCCCTCCACTTT. Its protein is CASSLVGTGGFNSPLHF. The chain uses TRBV5-1 and TRBJ1-6; 12 nucleotides align to TRBD1. The V segment lost 0 bases and the J segment 6 bases; nucleotides outside the gene matches: 4. The CDR3 runs to 17 residues. CDR1 is SGHRS and CDR2 is YFSETQ in the germline V gene.

V gene TRBV4-2 combines with J gene TRBJ2-7, with TRBD1 as a possible D gene (5 bases). CDR3 length equals 13 residues. CDR1 and CDR2 from the germline V gene are LGHNA and YNFKEQ. V was trimmed by 1 base and J by 7 bases, leaving 11 bases between them. CDR3 DNA: TGTGCCAGCAGCCAAGTGGCCCAGGGTGAGCAGTACTTC. It encodes CASSQVAQGEQYF.

The CDR3 loop is CASSPPGQPQHF. The CDR3 coding sequence is TGTGCCAGCAGTCCCCCCGGTCAGCCCCAGCATTTT. The chain joins TRBV27 to TRBJ1-5; D is undetermined. Deletions cut 5 bases from V and 6 bases from J, with 8 bases between. This CDR3 has 12 residues. Germline V gene data show CDR1 as MNHEY and CDR2 as SMNVEV (reference sequence).

The gene calls are TRBV2 and TRBJ2-3, with D perhaps matching TRBD2 (6 bases). Trimming took 6 bases from V and 0 from J, leaving 13 bases between them. The CDR3 contains 15 residues. Looked up from germline, CDR1 is SNHLY and CDR2 is FYNNEI. CDR3 sequence (DNA): TGTGCCAGCAGAGAGGCTGCGGGAAGCACAGATACGCAGTATTTT. It translates to CASREAAGSTDTQYF.

This clone appeared a single time. V and J are TRBV5-1 and TRBJ2-5, with D tentatively TRBD1 (5 bases). Per the germline V gene, CDR1 is SGHRS and CDR2 is YFSETQ. This CDR3 is 14 amino acids long. The germline V and J ends were trimmed by 0 bases and 5 bases, with 11 bases remaining between them. The CDR3: CASSLVARGETQYF. CDR3 nucleotides: TGCGCCAGCAGCTTGGTGGCTAGGGGTGAGACCCAGTACTTC.

The chain joins TRBV5-8 to TRBJ1-5; D is unclear. CDR1 is SGHTS, CDR2 YDEGEE, per germline. With 1 base removed from V and 10 bases from J, the gap between germline ends came to 15 bases. The CDR3 totals 14 residues. CDR3 in DNA: TGTGCCAGCAGCTTGTGGAACAGCGCTCAACCCCAGCATTTT. Translated, it gives CASSLWNSAQPQHF.

The chain uses TRBV18 and TRBJ1-1, with D unresolved. There are 14 residues in the CDR3. Germline V gene sequence: CDR1 KGHSH, CDR2 LQKENI. V shed 8 bases and J shed 1 base, with 14 bases lying between them. CDR3 in DNA: TGTGCCAGCACCCTGGGCGGATGGAACACTGAAGCTTTCTTT. Amino acids: CASTLGGWNTEAFF.